Each of the 4 T cell receptor beta chains below was sequenced from the same sample in a study of shared clonotypes between healthy human individuals. Libraries were prepared by immunoSEQ multiplex PCR; TCRdb keeps only in-frame clonotypes and omits some of them. The sample lists some 1,100,000 clones, 75% to 85% occurring once. Sequenced sample: memory CD4+ T cells from PBMCs. The subset is: CD45RA-negative fraction. The receptors were sampled from a man between 18 and 29 years old in good health. Some clones in this sample may be carry-over from other donors' samples.

The gene calls are TRBV9 and TRBJ2-3; no definite D call. Germline CDR1 and CDR2: SGDLS and YYNGEE. The V end lost 0 bases, the J end lost 0 bases, and 11 bases lay between the germline ends. CDR3 length: 16 residues. The CDR3 coding sequence is TGTGCCAGCAGCGTAGTCGAGACACAGAGCACAGATACGCAGTATTTT. This codes for CASSVVETQSTDTQYF.

This clone was observed once. This chain connects TRBV7-2 to TRBJ2-1; D is unclear. CDR3 size: 15 residues. V was pared by 4 bases and J by 4 bases, with 14 bases between. CDR1 and CDR2 (germline): SGHTA, FQGNSA. In DNA form, the CDR3 reads TGTGCCAGCAGCTCCCGGAACGTGGATTACAATGAGCAGTTCTTC. Residues: CASSSRNVDYNEQFF.

The chain couples TRBV18 to TRBJ1-1, with TRBD1 matching over 7 bases. This CDR3 has 17 residues. V was clipped by 2 bases and J by 5 bases; unmatched bases: 14. The germline CDR1 and CDR2 sequences are KGHSH and LQKENI. The CDR3 spells CASSPWRQGAVGTEAFF. The CDR3 DNA reads as TGTGCCAGCTCACCATGGAGACAGGGTGCTGTTGGGACTGAAGCTTTCTTT.

The gene calls are TRBV27 and TRBJ1-2; D is uncertain. Deletions cut 7 bases from V and 8 bases from J, with 20 bases between. Germline CDR1 and CDR2: MNHEY and SMNVEV (reference sequence). The length of the CDR3 is 14 residues. CDR3 sequence (DNA): TGTGCCAGCAAGCGGGCAGGCCCCTCCCGGGGCTACACCTTC. Translated, it gives CASKRAGPSRGYTF.